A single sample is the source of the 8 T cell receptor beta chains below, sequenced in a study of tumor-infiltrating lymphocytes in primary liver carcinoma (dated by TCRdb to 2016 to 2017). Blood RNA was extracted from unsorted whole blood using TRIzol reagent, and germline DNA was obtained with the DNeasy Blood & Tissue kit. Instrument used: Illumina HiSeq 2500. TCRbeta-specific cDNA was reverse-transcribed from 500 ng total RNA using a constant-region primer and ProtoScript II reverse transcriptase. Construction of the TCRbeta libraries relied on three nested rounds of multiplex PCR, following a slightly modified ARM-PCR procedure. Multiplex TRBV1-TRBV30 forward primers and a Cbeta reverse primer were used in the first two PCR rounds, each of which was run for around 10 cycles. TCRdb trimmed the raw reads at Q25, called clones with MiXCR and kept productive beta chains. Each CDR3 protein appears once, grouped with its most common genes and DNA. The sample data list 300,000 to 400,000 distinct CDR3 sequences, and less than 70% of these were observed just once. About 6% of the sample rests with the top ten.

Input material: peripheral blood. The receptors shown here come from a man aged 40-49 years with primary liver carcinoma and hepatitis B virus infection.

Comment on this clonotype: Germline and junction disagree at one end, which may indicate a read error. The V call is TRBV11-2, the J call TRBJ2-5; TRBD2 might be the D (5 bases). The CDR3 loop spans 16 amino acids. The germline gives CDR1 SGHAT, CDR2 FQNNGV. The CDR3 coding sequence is TGTGCCTGCAGCACGAGGACTGGCGGTTACCAAGAGACCCAGTACTTC. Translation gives CACSTRTGGYQETQYF. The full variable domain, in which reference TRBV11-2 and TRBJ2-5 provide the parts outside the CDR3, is EAGVAQSPRYKIIEKRQSVAFWCNPISGHATLYWYQQILGQGPKLLIQFQNNGVVDDSQLPKDRFSAERLKGVDSTLKIQPAKLEDSAVYLCACSTRTGGYQETQYFGPGTRLLVL.

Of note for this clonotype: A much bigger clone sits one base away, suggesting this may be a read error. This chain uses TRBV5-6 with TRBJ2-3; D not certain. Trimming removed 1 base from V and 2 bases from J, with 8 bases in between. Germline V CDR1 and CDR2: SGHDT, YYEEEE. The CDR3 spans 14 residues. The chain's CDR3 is CASSLITTTDTQYF. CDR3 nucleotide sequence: TGTGCCAGCAGCTTGATTACTACCACAGATACGCAGTATTTT.

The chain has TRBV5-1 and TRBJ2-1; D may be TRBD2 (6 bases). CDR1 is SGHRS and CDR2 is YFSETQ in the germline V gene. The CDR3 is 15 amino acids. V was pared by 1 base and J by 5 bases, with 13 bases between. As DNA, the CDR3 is TGCGCCAGCAGCTTGTCCGTGGCGGGGCACAATGAGCAGTTCTTC. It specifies CASSLSVAGHNEQFF.

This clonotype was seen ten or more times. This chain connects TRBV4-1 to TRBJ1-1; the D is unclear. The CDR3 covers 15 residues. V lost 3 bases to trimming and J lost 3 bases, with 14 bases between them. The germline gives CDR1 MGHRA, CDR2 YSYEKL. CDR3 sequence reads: CASSHLVGKDTEAFF. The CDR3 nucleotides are TGCGCCAGCAGCCACCTCGTGGGCAAGGACACTGAAGCTTTCTTT.

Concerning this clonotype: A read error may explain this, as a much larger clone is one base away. The CDR3 region is CSVRGNMETNYGYTF. CDR3 nucleotide sequence: TGCAGCGTCAGAGGGAATATGGAAACCAACTATGGCTACACCTTC. The V call is TRBV29-1, the J call TRBJ1-2, with no clear D. V dropped 6 bases and J dropped 2 bases, with 19 bases sitting between them. The length of the CDR3 is 15 residues. Germline CDR1 reads SQVTM; CDR2 reads ANQGSEA.

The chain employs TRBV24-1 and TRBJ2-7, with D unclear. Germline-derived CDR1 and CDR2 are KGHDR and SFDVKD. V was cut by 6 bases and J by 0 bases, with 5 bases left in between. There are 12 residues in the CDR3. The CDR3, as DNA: TGTGCCACCAGTCAAGGCTCCTACGAGCAGTACTTC. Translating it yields CATSQGSYEQYF.

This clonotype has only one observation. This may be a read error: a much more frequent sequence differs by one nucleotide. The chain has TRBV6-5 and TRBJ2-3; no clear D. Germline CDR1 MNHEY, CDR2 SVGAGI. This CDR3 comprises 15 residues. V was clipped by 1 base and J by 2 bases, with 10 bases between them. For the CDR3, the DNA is TGTGCCAGCAGTTACTGTTCCGCTTCCACAGATACGCAGTATTTT. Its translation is CASSYCSASTDTQYF.

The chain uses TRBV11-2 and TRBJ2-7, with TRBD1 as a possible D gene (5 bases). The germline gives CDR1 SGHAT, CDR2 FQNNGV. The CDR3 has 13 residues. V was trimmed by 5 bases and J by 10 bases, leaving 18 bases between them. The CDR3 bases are TGTGCCAGCAGCACACAGGTTGGAAGCGAACAGTACTTC. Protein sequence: CASSTQVGSEQYF.